This T cell receptor beta chain was recorded in a study of CXCR3-negative and CXCR3-positive naive CD8 T cells. Study outcomes and limitations: For CXCR3-positive naive cells, TRB CDR3s were more hydrophobic than those of CXCR3-negative naive cells.

Of note for this clonotype: What it binds is not known.

UMI-tagged TRB cDNA libraries were built via 5' RACE. After re-calling the 5' RACE reads, TCRdb lists one entry per CDR3 protein, DNA absent. The clone table shows about 110,000 distinct CDR3 sequences, with the ten largest holding more than 0.35%. This CDR3 region has 16 residues. Germline V CDR1 and CDR2: SEHNR, FQNEAQ (reference sequence). Sequencing was done on a sample of naive CXCR3+ CD8+ T cells from blood. Subset described: CD45RO-CCR7+CD27+CD95- naive CD8+ T cells expressing CXCR3 (TNR3+). The clonotype originates from a human donor in good health. Some clones in this sample may be carry-over from other donors' samples. V is TRBV7-9 and J is TRBJ2-7; TCRdb picks TRBD2, but there is no DNA to check that call. The CDR3 sequence: CASSLGLGGSAYEQYF.